The clone carrying this TCR beta chain showed up just once. The sample originates from a study of CD8 T cells in Susac syndrome. Reverse transcription of about 0.5 to 1 ug RNA used random hexamers. Amplification of the TCR beta CDR3 was carried out by immunoSEQ multiplex PCR, which spanned a total of 54 Vbeta and 13 Jbeta segments. MiXCR, run by TCRdb on the immunoSEQ multiplex PCR reads, gives a single entry per CDR3 protein. The table records more than 100,000 distinct CDR3 sequences, 65% to 90% of them present only once. The multiple sclerosis controls consisted of treatment-naive patients with relapsing-remitting disease, either stable or active. The TEMRA cells underwent FACS enrichment, while the CD8+ and CD4+ T cells underwent negative isolation. The germline V gene has CDR1 MNHEY and CDR2 SVGEGT. The trim removed 2 bases at V and 0 bases at J, leaving 8 bases unmatched. This CDR3 contains 19 residues.

The V gene is TRBV6-2 or TRBV6-3, the J gene TRBJ2-6, with 9 bases that match TRBD1. This receptor was taken from a human donor with multiple sclerosis. The sequencing sample was made of CD8+ T cells from PBMCs. The CDR3 nucleotides are TGTGCCAGCAGTTACCAACGGGACAGGGACAGCTCTGGGGCCAACGTCCTGACTTTC. Translating it yields CASSYQRDRDSSGANVLTF.